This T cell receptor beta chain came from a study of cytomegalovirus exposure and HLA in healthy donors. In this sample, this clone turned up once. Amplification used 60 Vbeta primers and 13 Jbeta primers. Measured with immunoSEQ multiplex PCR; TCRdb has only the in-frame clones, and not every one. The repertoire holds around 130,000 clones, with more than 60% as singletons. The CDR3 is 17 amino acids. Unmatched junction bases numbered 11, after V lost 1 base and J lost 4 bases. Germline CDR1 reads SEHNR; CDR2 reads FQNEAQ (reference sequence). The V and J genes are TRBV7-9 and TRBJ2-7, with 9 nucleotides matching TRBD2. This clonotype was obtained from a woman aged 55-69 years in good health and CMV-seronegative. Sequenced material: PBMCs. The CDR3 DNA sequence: TGTGCCAGCAGCTTAGGGGGTATAGCGGGAGTGATTTACGAGCAGTACTTC. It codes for CASSLGGIAGVIYEQYF.